A single sample is the source of the 27 T cell receptor beta chains below, sequenced in a study of technical replicates of blood from a few donors. The assay was immunoSEQ multiplex PCR, and TCRdb's table has in-frame clones only and misses some. The data show over 55,000 clones, approximately 95% seen once. Sequenced material: PBMCs. These TCRs come from a human donor in good health. Some clones in this sample may be carry-over from other donors' samples.

CDR3 DNA sequence: TGTGCCAGCAGCTGGGGCGGGACAGGGGCCGAGCAGTACTTC. This translates into CASSWGGTGAEQYF. This chain connects TRBV7-2 to TRBJ2-7; 10 bases agree with TRBD1. V shed 4 bases and J 6 bases; nucleotides not matched to a gene: 6. The CDR3 has 14 residues. Germline values: CDR1 SGHTA, CDR2 FQGNSA.

The chain recombines TRBV5-1 with TRBJ2-5; possibly TRBD1 for D (5 bases). Germline CDR1 and CDR2: SGHRS and YFSETQ. The CDR3 loop spans 13 amino acids. The V gene lost 3 bases and the J gene lost 3 bases, with 9 bases spanning the gap. The CDR3 DNA reads TGCGCCAGCAGCTCAGGCAGGGAAGAGACCCAGTACTTC. Its translation is CASSSGREETQYF.

The rearrangement uses TRBV11-3 and TRBJ1-4; TRBD1 aligns across 9 bases. Trimming at V came to 5 bases and at J to 7 bases, leaving 5 bases not matched to a gene. This CDR3 has 14 residues. CDR1 and CDR2 from the germline V gene are SGHNT and YENEEA. The CDR3 loop reads CASSGPGQGEKLFF. CDR3 DNA: TGTGCCAGCAGCGGGCCGGGACAGGGTGAAAAACTGTTTTTT.

V usage is TRBV7-9 and J usage is TRBJ1-6, with D maybe TRBD1 (6 bases). Trimming removed 4 bases at V and 9 bases at J, with 22 bases between. This CDR3 has 17 residues. Germline V CDR1 and CDR2: SEHNR, FQNEAQ (reference sequence). CDR3 coding DNA: TGTGCCAGCAGCTCGACGACAGGACGTAGATTGGGTTCACCCCTCCACTTT. Protein product: CASSSTTGRRLGSPLHF.

The chain joins TRBV7-9 to TRBJ1-5; 8 bases fit TRBD1. V shed 4 bases, J shed 0 bases, and the junction held 8 bases outside the gene matches. Germline V gene lookup returns CDR1 SEHNR and CDR2 FQNEAQ (reference sequence). This CDR3 is built from 17 residues. The CDR3 sequence is CASSSDRETYSNQPQHF. In DNA form, the CDR3 reads TGTGCCAGCAGCTCGGACAGGGAAACCTATAGCAATCAGCCCCAGCATTTT.

The gene calls are TRBV7-9 and TRBJ1-1; 7 bases are a match to TRBD1. The length of the CDR3 is 13 residues. The V and J ends lost 3 bases and 7 bases, in that order; junction bases with no gene match: 5. Germline values: CDR1 SEHNR, CDR2 FQNEAQ (reference sequence). The CDR3 here is CASSLEGAGEAFF. The CDR3 DNA reads TGTGCCAGCAGCTTGGAGGGGGCAGGTGAAGCTTTCTTT. Full variable domain (rest looked up from reference TRBV7-9 and TRBJ1-1): DTGVSQNPRHKITKRGQNVTFRCDPISEHNRLYWYRQTLGQGPEFLTYFQNEAQLEKSRLLSDRFSAERPKGSFSTLEIQRTEQGDSAMYLCASSLEGAGEAFFGQGTRLTVV.

The chain recombines TRBV29-1 with TRBJ2-7; 9 bases fit TRBD2. The CDR3 has 11 residues. Trimming took 7 bases from V and 5 from J; bases not matched to a gene: 3. Germline CDR1 SQVTM, CDR2 ANQGSEA. The CDR3 spells CSAGGGDEQYF. As DNA, the CDR3 is TGCAGCGCTGGCGGGGGGGACGAGCAGTACTTC.

The rearrangement joins TRBV10-3 to TRBJ1-4; the D gene is possibly TRBD1 (5 bases). Per the germline V gene, CDR1 is ENHRY and CDR2 is SYGVKD. The V gene lost 0 bases and the J gene lost 4 bases, with 12 bases spanning the gap. The CDR3 contains 16 residues. The CDR3 region has the DNA TGTGCCATCAGTGAGTCAGATACAGGCCTTAATGAAAAACTGTTTTTT. Translation gives CAISESDTGLNEKLFF.

In this sample, this clone turned up once. The chain joins TRBV28 to TRBJ1-2; D uncertain. This CDR3 comprises 12 residues. With 7 bases removed from V and 2 bases from J, the gap between germline ends came to 8 bases. Germline-derived CDR1 and CDR2 are MDHEN and SYDVKM. The CDR3 sequence: CASMAQNYGYTF. In nucleotides, the CDR3 is TGTGCCAGCATGGCCCAAAACTATGGCTACACCTTC.

The chain couples TRBV9 to TRBJ2-5; 10 nucleotides line up with TRBD1. Germline CDR1 reads SGDLS; CDR2 reads YYNGEE. This CDR3 is 15 amino acids long. J lost 5 bases, V lost 4 bases, and 8 bases had no gene match. Here the CDR3 DNA reads TGTGCCAGCAGCACCCTCGGGACAGGGGCCGAGACCCAGTACTTC. Translating it yields CASSTLGTGAETQYF.

The rearrangement joins TRBV18 to TRBJ1-1; D gene uncertain. CDR1 is KGHSH and CDR2 is LQKENI in the germline V gene. This CDR3 is 13 amino acids long. The V end was cut by 3 bases, the J end by 1 base, with 6 bases between. In nucleotides, the CDR3 is TGTGCCAGCTCACCGCAGAAGAACACTGAAGCTTTCTTT. Translated, it gives CASSPQKNTEAFF. Looking up the rest from reference TRBV18 and TRBJ1-1 gives the full variable domain: NAGVMQNPRHLVRRRGQEARLRCSPMKGHSHVYWYRQLPEEGLKFMVYLQKENIIDESGMPKERFSAEFPKEGPSILRIQQVVRGDSAAYFCASSPQKNTEAFFGQGTRLTVV.

V gene TRBV7-8 combines with J gene TRBJ2-7, with 11 nucleotides matching TRBD1. The CDR3 runs 15 residues. V shed 1 base and J 3 bases; nucleotides not matched to a gene: 2. Germline values: CDR1 SGHVS, CDR2 FQNEAQ. The CDR3 region is CASSLGGTGGYEQYF. Written as DNA, the CDR3 is TGTGCCAGCAGCTTAGGCGGGACAGGGGGCTACGAGCAGTACTTC.

V gene TRBV6-6 combines with J gene TRBJ2-7; 7 nucleotides match TRBD2. V shed 6 bases, J shed 1 base, and the junction held 12 bases outside the gene matches. Germline V gene sequence: CDR1 MNHNY, CDR2 SVGAGI (reference sequence). The CDR3 contains 16 residues. This chain's CDR3 is CASRTSLRGESYEQYF. The CDR3 DNA is TGTGCCAGCAGAACTTCTCTCCGGGGGGAATCCTACGAGCAGTACTTC.

The genes are TRBV30 and TRBJ1-4; 7 bases agree with TRBD1. The germline V gene encodes CDR1 GTSNPN and CDR2 SVGIG (reference sequence). The V segment lost 5 bases and the J segment 10 bases; nucleotides outside the gene matches: 7. There are 12 residues in the CDR3. The CDR3 bases are TGTGCCTGGCGACAGGGTGATGGAAAACTGTTTTTT. It specifies CAWRQGDGKLFF.

The rearrangement joins TRBV9 to TRBJ2-5; 11 bases are a match to TRBD2. V gave up 3 bases and J gave up 5 bases; unmatched junction bases: 9. The CDR3 length is 16 residues. CDR1 is SGDLS, CDR2 YYNGEE, per germline. In DNA, the CDR3 is TGTGCCAGCAGCGGAATAGCGGGAGGGCCGTGGGAGACCCAGTACTTC. Its translation: CASSGIAGGPWETQYF. The full variable domain, completed using reference TRBV9 and TRBJ2-5, is DSGVTQTPKHLITATGQRVTLRCSPRSGDLSVYWYQQSLDQGLQFLIQYYNGEERAKGNILERFSAQQFPDLHSELNLSSLELGDSALYFCASSGIAGGPWETQYFGPGTRLLVL.

The gene calls are TRBV6-1 and TRBJ2-2; a weak D match, TRBD2 (6 bases). V lost 3 bases, J lost 7 bases, and 18 bases lay in between. The V gene's germline CDR1 is MNHNS and CDR2 SASEGT. CDR3 length equals 16 residues. The CDR3 sequence is CASSDPGSRSGGELFF. In DNA, the CDR3 is TGTGCCAGCAGTGACCCCGGGAGCAGGAGTGGCGGGGAGCTGTTTTTT.

The rearrangement links TRBV10-3 to TRBJ2-7; TRBD2 is a possible D gene (6 bases). Looked up from germline, CDR1 is ENHRY and CDR2 is SYGVKD. V lost 4 bases to trimming and J lost 1 base, with 11 bases between them. This CDR3 is built from 14 residues. For the CDR3, the DNA is TGTGCCATCAGTGCCAGCGGGCTATCCTACGAGCAGTACTTC. Its translation: CAISASGLSYEQYF.

The J gene is TRBJ2-3, the V gene TRBV11-3, with TRBD2 identical over 8 bases. The CDR3 has 15 residues. Germline assignment: CDR1 SGHNT and CDR2 YENEEA. J was trimmed by 2 bases and V by 5 bases; bases with no gene match: 6. Here the CDR3 reads CASSRGGLDTDTQYF. CDR3 bases: TGTGCCAGCAGCCGGGGGGGACTAGACACAGATACGCAGTATTTT. The full variable domain, its missing parts supplied by reference TRBV11-3 and TRBJ2-3, is EAGVVQSPRYKIIEKKQPVAFWCNPISGHNTLYWYLQNLGQGPELLIRYENEEAVDDSQLPKDRFSAERLKGVDSTLKIQPAELGDSAVYLCASSRGGLDTDTQYFGPGTRLTVL.

This clone was picked up one time. The chain carries TRBV4-2 and TRBJ2-7; maybe TRBD2 (6 bases). The CDR3 is 17 residues long. V was clipped by 0 bases and J by 2 bases, with 17 bases between them. CDR1 is LGHNA, CDR2 YNFKEQ, per germline. This CDR3 is CASSQDLRRGSTYEQYF. CDR3 sequence (DNA): TGTGCCAGCAGCCAAGATCTTAGGCGGGGTTCCACCTACGAGCAGTACTTC.

This clone was seen just once. This chain connects TRBV4-1 to TRBJ2-1; 11 bases agree with TRBD2. The CDR3 is made up of 15 amino acids. Trimming at V came to 2 bases and at J to 6 bases, leaving 3 bases not matched to a gene. Germline loops: CDR1 MGHRA, CDR2 YSYEKL. This chain's CDR3 is CASSQLAGGGNEQFF. The DNA of the CDR3 is TGCGCCAGCAGCCAATTAGCGGGAGGGGGCAATGAGCAGTTCTTC.

The chain is built from TRBV20-1 and TRBJ1-2; D gene uncertain. Germline CDR1 DFQATT, CDR2 SNEGSKA (reference sequence). The CDR3 sequence is 10 residues long. Trimming stripped 5 bases from V and 6 bases from J, with 7 bases between. The CDR3 region is CSASSDGYTF. Written as DNA, the CDR3 is TGCAGTGCTTCGAGCGATGGCTACACCTTC.

The rearrangement uses TRBV10-3 and TRBJ2-7; a weak D match, TRBD1 (6 bases). V shed 3 bases and J shed 2 bases, with 11 bases lying between them. Germline lookup yields CDR1 ENHRY and CDR2 SYGVKD. The CDR3 is made up of 14 amino acids. CDR3 protein: CAISERTETYEQYF. The CDR3 region has the DNA TGTGCCATCAGTGAAAGGACAGAGACCTACGAGCAGTACTTC.

V gene TRBV9 combines with J gene TRBJ2-1; 15 bases align to TRBD2. CDR1 is SGDLS, CDR2 YYNGEE, per germline. V shed 7 bases, J shed 8 bases, and the junction held 10 bases outside the gene matches. The CDR3 has 16 residues. CDR3 in DNA: TGTGCCAGCGCACGTATGGGACTAGCGGGAGGCGATGAGCAGTTCTTC. It encodes CASARMGLAGGDEQFF.

The genes are TRBV2 and TRBJ1-3; tentatively, D is TRBD1 (6 bases). The V gene lost 6 bases and the J gene lost 4 bases, with 16 bases spanning the gap. The CDR3 length is 15 residues. CDR1 is SNHLY, CDR2 FYNNEI, per germline. The CDR3 loop is CASRSGGAAGNTIYF. CDR3 nucleotide sequence: TGTGCCAGCAGGTCGGGGGGGGCAGCCGGAAACACCATATATTTT.

The chain is built from TRBV5-4 and TRBJ2-3; TRBD1 is a possible D gene (5 bases). This CDR3 has 14 amino acids. Trimming removed 3 bases from V and 8 bases from J, with 16 bases in between. CDR1 is SGHNT, CDR2 YYREEE, per germline (reference sequence). The CDR3 reads CASSSGPPPSTQYF. The CDR3 DNA is TGTGCCAGCAGCTCAGGGCCTCCCCCCAGTACGCAGTATTTT. Complete variable domain (other parts from reference TRBV5-4 and TRBJ2-3): ETGVTQSPTHLIKTRGQQVTLRCSSQSGHNTVSWYQQALGQGPQFIFQYYREEENGRGNFPPRFSGLQFPNYSSELNVNALELDDSALYLCASSSGPPPSTQYFGPGTRLTVL.

V is TRBV6-6 and J is TRBJ1-5; D perhaps matches TRBD1 (5 bases). CDR1 and CDR2 (germline): MNHNY, SVGAGI (reference sequence). The CDR3 is made up of 14 amino acids. V was trimmed by 6 bases and J by 4 bases, leaving 13 bases between them. The CDR3: CASRPGLNNQPQHF. As DNA, the CDR3 is TGTGCCAGCAGGCCGGGACTCAATAATCAGCCCCAGCATTTT.

V and J are TRBV6-5 and TRBJ1-2, with a possible D match to TRBD1 (6 bases). Trimming pared 7 bases from V and 1 base from J, leaving 16 bases between. CDR1 and CDR2 from the germline V gene are MNHEY and SVGAGI. The CDR3 contains 15 residues. The CDR3 sequence is CASTLTPGHNYGYTF. CDR3 DNA: TGTGCCAGCACTTTAACACCGGGACATAACTATGGCTACACCTTC.